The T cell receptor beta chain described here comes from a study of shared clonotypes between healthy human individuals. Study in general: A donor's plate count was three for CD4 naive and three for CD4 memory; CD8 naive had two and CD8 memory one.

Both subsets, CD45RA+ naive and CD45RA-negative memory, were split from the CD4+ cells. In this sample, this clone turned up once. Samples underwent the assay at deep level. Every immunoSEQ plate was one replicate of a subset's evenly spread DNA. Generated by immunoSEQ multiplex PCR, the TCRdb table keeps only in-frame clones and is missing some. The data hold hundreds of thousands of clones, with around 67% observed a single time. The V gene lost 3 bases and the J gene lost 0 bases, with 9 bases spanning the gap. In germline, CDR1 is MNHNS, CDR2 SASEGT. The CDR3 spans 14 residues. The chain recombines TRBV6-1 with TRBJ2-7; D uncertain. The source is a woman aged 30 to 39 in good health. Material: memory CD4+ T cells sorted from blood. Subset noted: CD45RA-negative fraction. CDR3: CASSDKKVSYEQYF. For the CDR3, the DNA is TGTGCCAGCAGTGATAAGAAGGTCTCCTACGAGCAGTACTTC.